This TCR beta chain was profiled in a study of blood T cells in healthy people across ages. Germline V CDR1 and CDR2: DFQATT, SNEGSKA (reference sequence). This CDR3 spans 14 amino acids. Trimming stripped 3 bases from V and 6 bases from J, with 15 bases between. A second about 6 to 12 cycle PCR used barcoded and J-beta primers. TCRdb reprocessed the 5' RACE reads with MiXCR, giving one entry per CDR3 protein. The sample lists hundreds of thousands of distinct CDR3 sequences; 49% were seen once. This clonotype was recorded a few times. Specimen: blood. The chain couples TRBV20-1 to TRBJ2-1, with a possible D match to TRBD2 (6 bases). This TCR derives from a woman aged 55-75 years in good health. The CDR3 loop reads CSARGGLAANEQFF. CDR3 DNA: TGCAGTGCTAGGGGCGGATTAGCGGCCAATGAGCAGTTCTTC.